This TCR beta chain was profiled in a study of T cell responses to AZD1222 COVID-19 vaccine (dated by TCRdb to about 2021). With regard to the full study: Because spike-specific TCR depth and breadth did not differ between the two schedules, AZD1222 recipients who got a second dose at roughly 4 weeks were pooled with those who got a second dose at roughly 12 weeks. TCR sequencing covered over 230 trial participants: nearly 210 given two doses of AZD1222 and around 25 given two doses of MenACWY control vaccine. Trial participants were enrolled by age into subgroups of 18-55, 56-69 and 70-plus years, and around 150, 29 and 61 TCR-sequenced participants, respectively, were included in these subgroups.

For this clone: The antigen this receptor binds is unknown. No much larger clonotype is one base removed from it; base qualities were not supplied.

Trimming at the junction amounts to 8 bases on V and 4 bases on J, and the germline ends lie 14 bases apart. The CDR3 holds 13 amino acids from the cysteine to the phenylalanine. The CDR3 DNA has 39 bases and is translated from base 1. From a lookup of the germline V gene, CDR1 and CDR2 are MNHEY and SVGAGI. The paper as a whole reports these results and caveats: CD4 TCRs associated with the vaccine covered the entire spike protein, and the dominant responses were in regions 160-218 and 743-854. Reportedly, almost half of the unique spike-specific TCRs recognized epitopes lying outside the regions that are mutated in the B.1.351 and B.1.1.7 variants. After two AZD1222 doses, both the breadth and the depth of spike-specific TCRs were significantly higher than at day 0 and than in MenACWY recipients. Only five or six AZD1222 recipients were SARS-CoV-2 seropositive at baseline, limiting conclusions about previously exposed vaccinees. No day 14 peak-response samples were available, so repertoires were characterized only after the peak T cell response. In the small 56-69-year group, the increase in depth fell short of significance, most likely because of low power. Participants were mostly white British, with more females than males. The authors suggested clonal diversity may have been underestimated.

The CDR3 regions of human TCRbeta chains were analyzed by immunosequencing. The original methods were these. Repertoire TCRs were checked for matches against a reference library of SARS-CoV-2-specific TCRs that had been generated using the MIRA antigen-specificity platform. Breadth meant the fraction of unique TCRs that were SARS-CoV-2-associated, whereas depth meant the fraction of total T cells that were SARS-CoV-2-associated. Using the MIRA data, each spike-specific TCR was assigned both to the spike region to which the TCR was reactive and to a CD4 or CD8 class. Log10-transformed breadth and depth values were compared by one-way ANOVA with Sidak's multiple comparisons tests. Not all clones reach the TCRdb copy of this immuneACCESS table, which keeps in-frame sequences only. Checked studies attribute under half of the gap to unresolved V genes and leave the rest unexplained. Clonal size and the V and J genes are those of that table, whereas D and trimming came from the DNA. Across this sample there are some 200,000 clones, with 85% to 95% seen only once. The ten largest clones add up to about 10% of the sample.

Taken with the paper, the label for time point translates to: baseline before first vaccination. Vaccinee samples came from UK trials COV001 and COV002, including a single-blind randomized controlled phase 2/3 trial of AZD1222 (ChAdOx1 nCoV-19) in healthy adults. For TCRbeta chain sequencing, PBMC samples from trial participants were taken at day 0 and at day 28 after the second dose. This receptor chain uses TRBV6-5 and TRBJ1-1, with the D gene not confidently named. The sequence was collected from an adult in good health. The specimen was peripheral blood, collected on day 0 of AZD1222 vaccination. The sequenced DNA is TGTGCCAGCGACCGACCCTCCGGCACTGAAGCTTTCTTT. Protein translation: CASDRPSGTEAFF.